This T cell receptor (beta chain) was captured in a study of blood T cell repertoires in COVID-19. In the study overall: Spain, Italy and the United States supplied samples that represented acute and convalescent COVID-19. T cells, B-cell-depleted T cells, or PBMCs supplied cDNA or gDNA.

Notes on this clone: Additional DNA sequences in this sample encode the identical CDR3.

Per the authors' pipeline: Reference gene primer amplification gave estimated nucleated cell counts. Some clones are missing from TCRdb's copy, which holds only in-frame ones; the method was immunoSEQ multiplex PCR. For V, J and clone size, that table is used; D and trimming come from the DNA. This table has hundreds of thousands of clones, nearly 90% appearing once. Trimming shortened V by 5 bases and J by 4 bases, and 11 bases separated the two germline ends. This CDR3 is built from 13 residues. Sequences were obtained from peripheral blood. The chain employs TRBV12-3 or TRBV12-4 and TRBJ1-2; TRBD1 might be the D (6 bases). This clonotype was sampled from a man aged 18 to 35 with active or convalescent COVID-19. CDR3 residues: CASSPGQVYGYTF. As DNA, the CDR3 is TGTGCCAGCAGTCCGGGACAAGTCTATGGCTACACCTTC.